This T cell receptor (beta chain) came from a study of monozygotic twins with inflammatory bowel disease. It was around 3.5 ug of total RNA that each TCR library used. Following a re-call of the 5' RACE reads, TCRdb has one entry per CDR3 protein and lacks DNA. The repertoire table contains about 380,000 distinct CDR3 sequences. The CDR3 loop spans 14 amino acids. Germline CDR1 reads LNHDA; CDR2 reads SQIVND (reference sequence). The study, taken as a whole, reports: Evidence did not back any single strong signal or clonotype linked to IBD. Fewer clonotypes were shared with others by IBD patients than by healthy twins, especially with disease activity.

For this clonotype: Its antigen remains unknown.

This sequence joins TRBV19 and TRBJ2-7. The sequence came from a human donor with ulcerative colitis or Crohn's disease, or a healthy co-twin of an affected twin (not recorded which). Source material: blood. This chain's CDR3 is CASSISVSSYEQYF.